This T cell receptor beta chain came from a study of a mutant IDH1 vaccine in newly diagnosed glioma. Study-wide background: With temozolomide cycles, or 4-6 weeks after radiotherapy alone, vaccination was started. Findings and caveats of the study: Vaccination induced immune responses in about 93% of patients. Seemingly, pseudoprogression had no relation to changes in the top peripheral T cell clonotypes.

In its sample, this clone was seen once. Its cognate antigen is unknown. The table came from immunoSEQ multiplex PCR; TCRdb's copy has only in-frame clones and leaves some out. The sample includes over 45,000 clones, about 86% of them seen just once. Time point specified: week 5, during vaccination. Each dose of the vaccine consisted of 300 ug of mutant IDH1 20-mer peptide, with topical imiquimod. Every donor had a new WHO grade 3 or 4 astrocytoma that was IDH1-mutant, with loss of nuclear ATRX. The TCR sequence derives from a woman between 50 and 59 years old with glioma. The specimen comprised PBMCs, sampled from a glioma patient whose treatment included an IDH1 peptide vaccine.

CDR3 sequence (DNA): TGTGCCAGCAGCTCGCAGGGGGCGCTGAATGAAAAACTGTTTTTT. Translated: CASSSQGALNEKLFF. V usage is TRBV7-9 and J usage is TRBJ1-4, with TRBD1 matching over 8 bases. Germline V gene data show CDR1 as SEHNR and CDR2 as FQNEAQ (reference sequence). V shed 4 bases, J shed 5 bases, and the junction held 6 bases outside the gene matches. CDR3 length equals 15 residues.